This T cell receptor (beta chain) was retrieved from a study of blood T cell repertoires in COVID-19. Across the whole study: PBMCs, B-cell-depleted T cells, or T cells provided the cDNA or gDNA that made up the material.

Method: immunoSEQ multiplex PCR; TCRdb's copy keeps in-frame clones and lacks some. The sample yields a few hundred thousand clones, less than 85% seen once. Trimming removed 2 bases from V and 5 bases from J, with 8 bases in between. In germline, CDR1 is SGHAT, CDR2 FQDESV (reference sequence). The CDR3 is 13 amino acids. The chain couples TRBV11-1 to TRBJ2-3; D is ambiguous. This receptor was taken from a woman between 18 and 29 years old with acute or convalescent COVID-19. The source material was peripheral blood. The CDR3 DNA follows: TGTGCCAGCAGCTTATTCCCGCGAGATACGCAGTATTTT. As protein: CASSLFPRDTQYF.